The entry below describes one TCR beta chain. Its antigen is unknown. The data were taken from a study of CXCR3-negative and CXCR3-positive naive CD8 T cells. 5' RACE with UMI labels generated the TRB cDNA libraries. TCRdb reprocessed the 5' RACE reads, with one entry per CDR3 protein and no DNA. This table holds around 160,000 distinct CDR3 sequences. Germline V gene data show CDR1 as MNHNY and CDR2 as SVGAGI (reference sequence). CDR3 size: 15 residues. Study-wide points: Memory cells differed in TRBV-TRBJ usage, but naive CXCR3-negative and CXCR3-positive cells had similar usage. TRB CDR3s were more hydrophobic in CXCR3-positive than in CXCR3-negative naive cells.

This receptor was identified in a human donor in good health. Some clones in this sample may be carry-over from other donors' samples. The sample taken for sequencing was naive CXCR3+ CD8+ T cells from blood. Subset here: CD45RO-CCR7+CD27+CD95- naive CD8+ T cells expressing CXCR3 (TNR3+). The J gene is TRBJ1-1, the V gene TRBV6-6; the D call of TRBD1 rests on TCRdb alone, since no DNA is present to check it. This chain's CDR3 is CASSPITDRETEAFF.